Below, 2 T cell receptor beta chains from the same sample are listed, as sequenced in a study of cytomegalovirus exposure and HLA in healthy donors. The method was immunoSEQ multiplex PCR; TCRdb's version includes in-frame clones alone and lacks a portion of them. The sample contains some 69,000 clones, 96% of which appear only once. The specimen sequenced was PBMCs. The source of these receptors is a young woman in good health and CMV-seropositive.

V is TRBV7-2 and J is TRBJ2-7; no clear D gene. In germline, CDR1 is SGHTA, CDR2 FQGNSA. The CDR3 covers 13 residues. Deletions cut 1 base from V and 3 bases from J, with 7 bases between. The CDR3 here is CASSLDPGYEQYF. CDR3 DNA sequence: TGTGCCAGCAGCTTAGACCCGGGCTACGAGCAGTACTTC.

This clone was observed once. The CDR3 sequence: CASTMNPGLAGGAKNIQYF. CDR3 nucleotides: TGCGCCAGCACCATGAACCCGGGACTAGCGGGAGGGGCCAAAAACATTCAGTACTTC. The chain has TRBV5-1 and TRBJ2-4, with TRBD2 identical over 16 bases. The J segment lost 1 base and the V segment lost 6 bases, leaving 10 bases of the junction unmatched. Germline V gene sequence: CDR1 SGHRS, CDR2 YFSETQ. CDR3 length equals 19 residues.